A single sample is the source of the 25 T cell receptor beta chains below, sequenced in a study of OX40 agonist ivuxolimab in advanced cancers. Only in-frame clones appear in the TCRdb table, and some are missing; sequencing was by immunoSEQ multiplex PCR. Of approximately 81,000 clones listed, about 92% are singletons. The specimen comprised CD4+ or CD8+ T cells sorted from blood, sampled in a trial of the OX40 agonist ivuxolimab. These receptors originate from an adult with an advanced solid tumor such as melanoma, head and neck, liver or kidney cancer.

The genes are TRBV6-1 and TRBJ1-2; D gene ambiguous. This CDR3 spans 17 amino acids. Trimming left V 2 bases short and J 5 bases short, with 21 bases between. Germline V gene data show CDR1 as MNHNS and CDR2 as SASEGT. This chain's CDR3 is CASSEFSEFGLRYGYTF. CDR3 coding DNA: TGTGCCAGCAGTGAATTCTCGGAATTCGGGTTGCGATATGGCTACACCTTC.

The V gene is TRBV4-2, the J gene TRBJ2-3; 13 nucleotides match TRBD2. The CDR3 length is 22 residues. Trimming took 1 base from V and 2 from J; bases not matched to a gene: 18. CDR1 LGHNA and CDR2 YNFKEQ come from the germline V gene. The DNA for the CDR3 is TGTGCCAGCAGCCAAGCCTACACCCAAGCCTCGGGACTAGCGGGGACCACAGATACGCAGTATTTT. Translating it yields CASSQAYTQASGLAGTTDTQYF.

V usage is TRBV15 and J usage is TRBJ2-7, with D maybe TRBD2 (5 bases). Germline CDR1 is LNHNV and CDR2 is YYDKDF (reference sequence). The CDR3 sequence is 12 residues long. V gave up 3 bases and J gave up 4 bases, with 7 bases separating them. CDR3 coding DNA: TGTGCCACCAGCAGTCGGGGTTACGAGCAGTACTTC. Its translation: CATSSRGYEQYF.

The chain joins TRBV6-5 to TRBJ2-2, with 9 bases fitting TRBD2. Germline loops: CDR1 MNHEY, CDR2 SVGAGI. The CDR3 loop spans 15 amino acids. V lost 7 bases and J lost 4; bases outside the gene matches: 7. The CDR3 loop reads CASKISGSSTGELFF. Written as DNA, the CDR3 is TGTGCCAGCAAGATTAGCGGGAGTAGCACCGGGGAGCTGTTTTTT.

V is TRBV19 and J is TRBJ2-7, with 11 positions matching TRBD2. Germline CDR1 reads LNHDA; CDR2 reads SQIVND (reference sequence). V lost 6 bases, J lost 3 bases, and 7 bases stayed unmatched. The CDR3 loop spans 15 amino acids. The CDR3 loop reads CASSITSGSVYEQYF. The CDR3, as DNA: TGTGCCAGTAGCATCACTAGCGGGAGTGTCTACGAGCAGTACTTC.

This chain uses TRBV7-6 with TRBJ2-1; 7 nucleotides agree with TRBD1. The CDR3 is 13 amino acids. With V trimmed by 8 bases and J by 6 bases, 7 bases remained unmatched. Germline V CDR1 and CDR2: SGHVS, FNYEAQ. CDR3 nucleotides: TGTGCCAGCTGGGCCAGGGACAGCAATGAGCAGTTCTTC. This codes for CASWARDSNEQFF.

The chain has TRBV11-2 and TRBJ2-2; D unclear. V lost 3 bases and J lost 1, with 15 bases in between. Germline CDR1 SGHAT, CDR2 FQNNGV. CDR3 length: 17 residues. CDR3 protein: CASSFPRTSLNTGELFF. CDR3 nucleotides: TGTGCCAGCAGCTTCCCTCGTACCTCTTTGAACACCGGGGAGCTGTTTTTT.

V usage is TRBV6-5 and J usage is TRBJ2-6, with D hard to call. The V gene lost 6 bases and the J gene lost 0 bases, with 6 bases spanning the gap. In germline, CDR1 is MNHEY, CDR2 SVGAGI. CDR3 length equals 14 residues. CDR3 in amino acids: CASSQTSGANVLTF. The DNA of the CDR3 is TGTGCCAGCAGCCAGACCTCTGGGGCCAACGTCCTGACTTTC.

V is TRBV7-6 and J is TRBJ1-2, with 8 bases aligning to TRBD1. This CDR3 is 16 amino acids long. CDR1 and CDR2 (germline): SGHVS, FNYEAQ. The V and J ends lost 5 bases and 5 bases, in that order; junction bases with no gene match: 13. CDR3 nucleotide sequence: TGTGCCAGCAGCCAATATGAGAAGACAGGGGCATATGGCTACACCTTC. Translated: CASSQYEKTGAYGYTF.

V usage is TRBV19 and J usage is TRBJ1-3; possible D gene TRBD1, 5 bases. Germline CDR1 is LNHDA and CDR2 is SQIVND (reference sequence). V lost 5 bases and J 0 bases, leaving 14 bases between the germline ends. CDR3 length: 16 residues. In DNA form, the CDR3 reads TGTGCCAGTAGTCCCGCCGGGGCGTCCTCTGGAAACACCATATATTTT. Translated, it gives CASSPAGASSGNTIYF.

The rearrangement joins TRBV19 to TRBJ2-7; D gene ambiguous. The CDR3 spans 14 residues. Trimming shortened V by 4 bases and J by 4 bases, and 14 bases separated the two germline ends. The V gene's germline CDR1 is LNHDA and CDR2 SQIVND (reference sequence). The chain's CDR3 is CASSRVGLGYEQYF. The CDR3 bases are TGTGCCAGTAGTAGGGTCGGGTTGGGTTACGAGCAGTACTTC.

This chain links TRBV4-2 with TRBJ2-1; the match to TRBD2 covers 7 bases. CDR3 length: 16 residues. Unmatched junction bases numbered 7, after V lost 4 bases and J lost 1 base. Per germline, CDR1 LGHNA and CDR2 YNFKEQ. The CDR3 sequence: CASSLERDVSYNEQFF. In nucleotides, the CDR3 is TGTGCCAGCAGCCTCGAGCGGGATGTATCCTACAATGAGCAGTTCTTC.

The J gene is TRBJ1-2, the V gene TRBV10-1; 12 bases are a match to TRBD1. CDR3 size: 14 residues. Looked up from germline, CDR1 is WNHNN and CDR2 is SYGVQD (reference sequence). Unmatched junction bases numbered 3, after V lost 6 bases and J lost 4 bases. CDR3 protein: CASRGQGAGYGYTF. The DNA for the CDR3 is TGCGCCAGCAGGGGACAGGGGGCGGGCTATGGCTACACCTTC.

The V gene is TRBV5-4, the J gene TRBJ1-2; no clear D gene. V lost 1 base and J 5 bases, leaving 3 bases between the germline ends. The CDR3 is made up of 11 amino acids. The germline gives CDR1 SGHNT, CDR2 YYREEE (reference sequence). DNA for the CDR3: TGTGCCAGCAGCTTGTTTTATGGCTACACCTTC. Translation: CASSLFYGYTF.

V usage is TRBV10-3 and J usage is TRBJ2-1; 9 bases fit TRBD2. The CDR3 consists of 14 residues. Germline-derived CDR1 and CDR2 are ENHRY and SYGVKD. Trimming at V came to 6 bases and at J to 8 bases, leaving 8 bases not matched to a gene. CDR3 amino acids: CAIRQLAGWDEQFF. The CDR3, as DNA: TGTGCCATCAGACAACTAGCGGGCTGGGATGAGCAGTTCTTC.

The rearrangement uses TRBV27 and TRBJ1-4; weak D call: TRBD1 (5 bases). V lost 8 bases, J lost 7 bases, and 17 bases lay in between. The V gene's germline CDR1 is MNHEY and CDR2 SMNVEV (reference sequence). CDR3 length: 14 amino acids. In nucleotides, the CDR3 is TGTGCCAGCTCATCAACAGGATTCGGTGAAAAACTGTTTTTT. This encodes CASSSTGFGEKLFF.

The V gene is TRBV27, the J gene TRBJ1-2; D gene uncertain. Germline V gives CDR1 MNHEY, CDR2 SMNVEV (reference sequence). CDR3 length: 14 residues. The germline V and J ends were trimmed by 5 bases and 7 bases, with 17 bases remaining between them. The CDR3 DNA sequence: TGTGCCAGCAGTCCCCTGGCAGAAGGGTCTGGCTACACCTTC. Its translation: CASSPLAEGSGYTF.

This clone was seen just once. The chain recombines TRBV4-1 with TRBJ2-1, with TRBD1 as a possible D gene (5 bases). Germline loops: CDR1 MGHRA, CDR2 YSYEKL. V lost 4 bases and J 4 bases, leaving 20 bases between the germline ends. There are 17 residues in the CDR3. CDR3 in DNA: TGCGCCAGCAGCCCAGAACCGAGTCGGACAACGTACAATGAGCAGTTCTTC. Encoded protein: CASSPEPSRTTYNEQFF.

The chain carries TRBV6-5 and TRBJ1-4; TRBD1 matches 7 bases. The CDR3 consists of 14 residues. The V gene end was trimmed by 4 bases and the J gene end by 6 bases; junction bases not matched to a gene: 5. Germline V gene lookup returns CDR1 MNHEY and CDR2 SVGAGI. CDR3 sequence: CASSSDRVHEKLFF. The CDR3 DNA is TGTGCCAGCAGTTCAGACAGGGTCCATGAAAAACTGTTTTTT.

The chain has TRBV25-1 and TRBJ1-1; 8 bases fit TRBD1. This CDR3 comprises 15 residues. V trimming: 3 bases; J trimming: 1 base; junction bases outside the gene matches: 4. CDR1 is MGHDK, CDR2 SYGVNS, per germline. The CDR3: CASSDAGTGNTEAFF. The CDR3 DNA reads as TGTGCCAGCAGTGATGCCGGGACAGGGAACACTGAAGCTTTCTTT.

The CDR3 spells CASMTSGSADTQYF. The CDR3 bases are TGTGCCAGCATGACTAGCGGGAGTGCAGATACGCAGTATTTT. The chain links TRBV27 to TRBJ2-3, with 12 bases identical to TRBD2. Trimming removed 7 bases from V and 4 bases from J; junction bases left unmatched: 3. Looked up from germline, CDR1 is MNHEY and CDR2 is SMNVEV (reference sequence). CDR3 size: 14 residues.

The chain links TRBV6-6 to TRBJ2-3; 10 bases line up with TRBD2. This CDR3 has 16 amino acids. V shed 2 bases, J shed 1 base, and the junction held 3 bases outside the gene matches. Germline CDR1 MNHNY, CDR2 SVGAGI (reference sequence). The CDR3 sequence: CASSYTLAGGTDTQYF. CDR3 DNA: TGTGCCAGCAGTTACACGCTAGCGGGAGGCACAGATACGCAGTATTTT.

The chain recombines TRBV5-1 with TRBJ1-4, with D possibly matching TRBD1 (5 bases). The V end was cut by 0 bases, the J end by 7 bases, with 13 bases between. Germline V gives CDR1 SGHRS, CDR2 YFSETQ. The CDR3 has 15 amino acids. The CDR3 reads CASSLVAGEAEKLFF. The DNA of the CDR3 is TGCGCCAGCAGCTTGGTGGCGGGGGAAGCTGAAAAACTGTTTTTT.

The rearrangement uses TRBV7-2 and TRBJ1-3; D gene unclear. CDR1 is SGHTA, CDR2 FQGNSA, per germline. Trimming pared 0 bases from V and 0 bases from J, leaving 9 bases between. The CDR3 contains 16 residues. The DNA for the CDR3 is TGTGCCAGCAGCTTAGCCCCGAAGGGCTCTGGAAACACCATATATTTT. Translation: CASSLAPKGSGNTIYF.

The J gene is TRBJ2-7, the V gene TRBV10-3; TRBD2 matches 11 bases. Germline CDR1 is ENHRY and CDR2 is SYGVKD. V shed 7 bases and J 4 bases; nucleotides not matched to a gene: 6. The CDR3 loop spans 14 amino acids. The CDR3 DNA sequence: TGTGCCATCACTCCCGGGACTAGCGGATACGAGCAGTACTTC. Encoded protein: CAITPGTSGYEQYF.